A single TCR beta chain is shown here with its context. These data belong to a study of cytomegalovirus exposure and HLA in healthy donors. Researchers ran the PCR with 60 Vbeta and 13 Jbeta primers. The protocol was immunoSEQ multiplex PCR, while the TCRdb copy is restricted to in-frame clones and leaves out a portion. The table shows roughly 290,000 clones, with about 90% occurring only once. The CDR3 totals 16 residues. Trimming removed 2 bases at V and 0 bases at J, with 14 bases between. CDR1 is MNHNS and CDR2 is SASEGT in the germline V gene. The chain employs TRBV6-1 and TRBJ2-7, with D possibly matching TRBD2 (6 bases). The sequence was collected from a woman in her late teens or twenties in good health and CMV-seronegative. The sample was PBMCs. CDR3 region: CASSEHGGASSYEQYF. In nucleotides, the CDR3 is TGTGCCAGCAGTGAACACGGCGGGGCGAGCTCCTACGAGCAGTACTTC.